Below are 11 T cell receptor beta chains sequenced from a single sample in a study of blood T cells in healthy people across ages (dated by TCRdb to the mid-2010s). Receptor libraries were prepared by 5' RACE. The instrument given in TCRdb is Illumina HiSeq 2500. A second PCR of roughly 6 to 11 cycles was performed with a sample-barcoded 5' primer and a J-beta primer mix. TCRdb reprocessed the public reads (quality trimming at Q25 with fastp, clone calling with MiXCR) and kept in-frame beta chains. CDR3 protein sequences are deduplicated, and each keeps its most common genes and DNA. The sample table contains about 1.4 million distinct CDR3 sequences; only one count was recorded for 59% of them. In total, the top ten clones hold 6.5% to 8.5% of the sample. The sample was blood. These receptors were taken from a man aged 18 to 29 in good health.

This clonotype was detected only a few times. This chain links TRBV12-3 or TRBV12-4 with TRBJ2-2; D unclear. The V end lost 6 bases, the J end lost 6 bases, and 11 bases lay between the germline ends. The CDR3 totals 13 residues. DNA for the CDR3: TGTGCCAGCAGCCCTCTGGTTGCCGGGGAGCTGTTTTTT. Translation gives CASSPLVAGELFF.

The chain uses TRBV7-9 and TRBJ1-1; D not resolved. The V end lost 4 bases, the J end lost 5 bases, and 11 bases lay between the germline ends. CDR3 size: 13 residues. Germline V lookup: CDR1 SEHNR, CDR2 FQNEAQ (reference sequence). The CDR3 sequence is CASSSEDVTEAFF. CDR3 nucleotide sequence: TGTGCCAGCAGCTCCGAGGACGTGACTGAAGCTTTCTTT.

The chain combines TRBV27 with TRBJ2-3; D is uncertain. Germline CDR1 MNHEY, CDR2 SMNVEV (reference sequence). This CDR3 has 18 amino acids. V lost 3 bases, J lost 0 bases, and 19 bases lay in between. CDR3 amino acids: CASSFYLPTDASTDTQYF. CDR3 nucleotides: TGTGCCAGCAGTTTTTACCTCCCGACGGACGCTAGCACAGATACGCAGTATTTT.

V gene TRBV27 combines with J gene TRBJ2-3, with 10 bases matching TRBD1. V lost 4 bases, J lost 3 bases, and 10 bases stayed unmatched. In germline, CDR1 is MNHEY, CDR2 SMNVEV (reference sequence). CDR3 length: 17 residues. DNA for the CDR3: TGTGCCAGCAGTTCCCTAAGGACAGGGGGAACGACAGATACGCAGTATTTT. Its protein is CASSSLRTGGTTDTQYF.

The CDR3, as DNA: TGTGCCAGCAGTTTACAAGGGACAGCTAACTACGAGCAGTACTTC. Protein: CASSLQGTANYEQYF. The rearrangement joins TRBV27 to TRBJ2-5; 7 bases map to TRBD1. The last part of the DNA fits TRBJ2-7 better; the J call may be wrong. The CDR3 spans 15 residues. The germline CDR1 and CDR2 sequences are MNHEY and SMNVEV (reference sequence).

The chain couples TRBV29-1 to TRBJ1-2; perhaps TRBD1 as D (5 bases). The CDR3 totals 13 residues. The germline CDR1 and CDR2 sequences are SQVTM and ANQGSEA. V lost 2 bases and J lost 8, with 15 bases in between. The CDR3, as DNA: TGCAGCGTTGAATTAGTGGGACTTATCGGCTACACCTTC. Translation gives CSVELVGLIGYTF.

J is TRBJ2-1 and V is TRBV12-5, with 9 bases matching TRBD1. J lost 12 bases, V lost 1 base, and 10 bases had no gene match. The CDR3 spans 15 residues. The germline V gene has CDR1 LGHNT and CDR2 FRNRAP. The CDR3 loop reads CASGLGQGDNLVQFF. In DNA, the CDR3 is TGTGCTAGTGGTTTGGGACAGGGGGATAATTTAGTGCAGTTCTTC.

This chain uses TRBV5-5 with TRBJ1-2; no reliable D call. There are 17 residues in the CDR3. Trimming left V 0 bases short and J 0 bases short, with 15 bases between. Germline-derived CDR1 and CDR2 are SGHKS and YYEKEE (reference sequence). As DNA, the CDR3 is TGTGCCAGCAGCTTGGTGGGCAGGACTCCAGCTAACTATGGCTACACCTTC. Translation gives CASSLVGRTPANYGYTF.

This clonotype was observed a handful of times. The rearrangement joins TRBV4-3 to TRBJ1-2, with 8 bases that match TRBD1. This CDR3 is built from 16 residues. The trim removed 0 bases at V and 4 bases at J, leaving 7 bases unmatched. The germline V gene has CDR1 LGHNA and CDR2 YSLEER. CDR3 coding DNA: TGCGCCAGCAGCCAAGATCCCAGGGGGCTGGTCTATGGCTACACCTTC. Translating gives CASSQDPRGLVYGYTF.

This clonotype was counted only a few times. The CDR3 DNA reads as TGCAGCGTTGAAGGTCACGGCTCCTACGAGCAGTACTTC. Translating gives CSVEGHGSYEQYF. The chain is built from TRBV29-1 and TRBJ2-7; D gene uncertain. The CDR3 consists of 13 residues. Germline loops: CDR1 SQVTM, CDR2 ANQGSEA. Trimming took 1 base from V and 0 from J, leaving 7 bases between them.

This rearrangement joins TRBV28 to TRBJ1-6; D may be TRBD1 (5 bases). The V and J ends lost 4 bases and 6 bases respectively, with 13 bases between them. This CDR3 has 15 amino acids. Germline lookup yields CDR1 MDHEN and CDR2 SYDVKM. The CDR3 DNA reads as TGTGCCAGCAGTTCCCCGACAGAGATTAATTCACCCCTCCACTTT. Protein sequence: CASSSPTEINSPLHF.